A single TCR beta chain is shown here with its context. The antigen remains unidentified. This record comes from a study of T cell clonotyping in hematopoietic cell transplantation. Study-level results: Graft donor and pretransplant recipient Inverse Simpson Index values predicted broader posttransplant TCR diversity.

Measured with immunoSEQ multiplex PCR; TCRdb has only the in-frame clones, and not every one. The sample has 25,000 to 30,000 clones; 82% are singletons. Specified time point: recipient sample about 28 days before transplant, after cytoreduction. The CDR3 runs 15 residues. Between the trimmed V and J ends, which lost 0 bases and 7 bases, there was a span of 10 bases. Germline V CDR1 and CDR2: SNHLY, FYNNEI. The source was peripheral blood mononuclear cells, collected before stem cell transplant. This rearrangement joins TRBV2 to TRBJ1-6; no firm D call. This TCR derives from a man aged 40-49 years with acute myeloid leukemia. Some clones in this sample may be carry-over from other donors' samples. The CDR3 here is CASSEAVVINSPLHF. The CDR3 DNA is TGTGCCAGCAGTGAAGCGGTAGTGATAAATTCACCCCTCCACTTT.